The 17 T cell receptor beta chains reported below all come from one sample, sequenced in a study of OX40 agonist ivuxolimab in advanced cancers. The assay was immunoSEQ multiplex PCR, and TCRdb's table has in-frame clones only and misses some. The sample has about 68,000 clones, more than 75% seen once. Sequenced here: CD4+ or CD8+ T cells sorted from blood, sampled in a trial of the OX40 agonist ivuxolimab. The origin of the receptors is an adult with an advanced solid tumor such as melanoma, head and neck, liver or kidney cancer.

The chain has TRBV7-9 and TRBJ2-1; the D gene is possibly TRBD1 (5 bases). In germline, CDR1 is SEHNR, CDR2 FQNEAQ (reference sequence). The CDR3 sequence is 16 residues long. Deletions cut 2 bases from V and 4 bases from J, with 15 bases between. In DNA, the CDR3 is TGTGCCAGCAGCTTAAAGCTGACAGAATATTACAATGAGCAGTTCTTC. Encoded protein: CASSLKLTEYYNEQFF.

The J gene is TRBJ2-2, the V gene TRBV11-2; possibly TRBD2 for D (6 bases). There are 14 residues in the CDR3. CDR1 and CDR2 from the germline V gene are SGHAT and FQNNGV. Between the trimmed V and J ends, which lost 1 base and 6 bases, there was a span of 9 bases. CDR3 nucleotides: TGTGCCAGCAGCTTAGTCGGGAGAGCCGGGGAGCTGTTTTTT. Translating it yields CASSLVGRAGELFF. Full variable domain (rest looked up from reference TRBV11-2 and TRBJ2-2): EAGVAQSPRYKIIEKRQSVAFWCNPISGHATLYWYQQILGQGPKLLIQFQNNGVVDDSQLPKDRFSAERLKGVDSTLKIQPAKLEDSAVYLCASSLVGRAGELFFGEGSRLTVL.

V gene TRBV6-1 combines with J gene TRBJ1-1; TRBD1 matches 8 bases. The CDR3 is made up of 13 amino acids. CDR1 is MNHNS and CDR2 is SASEGT in the germline V gene. The J segment lost 1 base and the V segment lost 6 bases, leaving 1 base of the junction unmatched. DNA for the CDR3: TGTGCCAGCAGAGGGACAGGGAACACTGAAGCTTTCTTT. Its translation: CASRGTGNTEAFF.

The genes are TRBV10-3 and TRBJ2-1; 7 bases agree with TRBD2. The germline gives CDR1 ENHRY, CDR2 SYGVKD. The CDR3 sequence is 15 residues long. The V segment lost 2 bases and the J segment 5 bases; nucleotides outside the gene matches: 6. The CDR3, as DNA: TGTGCCATCAGTGAGCGGGGGGAGAGGCACAATGAGCAGTTCTTC. Protein sequence: CAISERGERHNEQFF.

The chain links TRBV7-9 to TRBJ2-7; no reliable D call. The CDR3 extends over 13 amino acids. Per the germline V gene, CDR1 is SEHNR and CDR2 is FQNEAQ (reference sequence). The V end lost 5 bases, the J end lost 3 bases, and 11 bases lay between the germline ends. This CDR3 is CASSGDGYYEQYF. CDR3 sequence (DNA): TGTGCCAGCAGCGGCGACGGATACTACGAGCAGTACTTC. Full variable domain (remainder filled in from reference TRBV7-9 and TRBJ2-7): DTGVSQNPRHKITKRGQNVTFRCDPISEHNRLYWYRQTLGQGPEFLTYFQNEAQLEKSRLLSDRFSAERPKGSFSTLEIQRTEQGDSAMYLCASSGDGYYEQYFGPGTRLTVT.

The chain joins TRBV28 to TRBJ2-1; 7 bases are shared with TRBD2. The CDR3 length is 15 residues. Germline V gives CDR1 MDHEN, CDR2 SYDVKM. The V gene end was trimmed by 5 bases and the J gene end by 1 base; junction bases not matched to a gene: 5. The CDR3 protein is CASSGRAGSYNEQFF. CDR3 coding DNA: TGTGCCAGCAGTGGGAGGGCCGGTTCCTACAATGAGCAGTTCTTC.

The rearrangement links TRBV2 to TRBJ2-7, with D possibly matching TRBD2 (6 bases). The CDR3 length is 14 residues. CDR1 is SNHLY, CDR2 FYNNEI, per germline. Trimming removed 9 bases at V and 0 bases at J, with 15 bases between. In nucleotides, the CDR3 is TGTGCCAGTAATCTTCAGGGAGGCTCCTACGAGCAGTACTTC. Translation gives CASNLQGGSYEQYF.

The chain couples TRBV27 to TRBJ1-5, with D uncertain. Germline-derived CDR1 and CDR2 are MNHEY and SMNVEV (reference sequence). The CDR3 has 16 residues. Between the trimmed V and J ends, which lost 3 bases and 0 bases, there was a span of 12 bases. CDR3 DNA: TGTGCCAGCAGTTTGCGGCCACCATATAGCAATCAGCCCCAGCATTTT. Translated: CASSLRPPYSNQPQHF.

This chain joins TRBV20-1 and TRBJ1-1; D is undetermined. The CDR3 runs to 11 residues. CDR1 is DFQATT and CDR2 is SNEGSKA in the germline V gene (reference sequence). Trimming shortened V by 6 bases and J by 9 bases, and 14 bases separated the two germline ends. This CDR3 is CSAGRSTKAFF. Here the CDR3 DNA reads TGCAGTGCGGGGAGGTCGACCAAAGCTTTCTTT.

The chain has TRBV28 and TRBJ1-5; 7 bases are shared with TRBD1. The ends lost 6 bases at V and 3 bases at J; junction bases unmatched: 8. The length of the CDR3 is 15 residues. The germline V gene encodes CDR1 MDHEN and CDR2 SYDVKM. The chain's CDR3 is CASSPGTAYNQPQHF. The CDR3 coding sequence is TGTGCCAGCAGCCCCGGGACAGCCTACAATCAGCCCCAGCATTTT.

This rearrangement joins TRBV6-6 to TRBJ1-1; 10 bases match TRBD1. CDR1 is MNHNY and CDR2 is SVGAGI in the germline V gene (reference sequence). The J segment lost 4 bases and the V segment lost 6 bases, leaving 5 bases of the junction unmatched. CDR3 length equals 14 residues. The CDR3 DNA follows: TGTGCCAGCAGGACAGGGGGCGCGGGCACTGAAGCTTTCTTT. Protein: CASRTGGAGTEAFF.

This clone was picked up one time. This chain links TRBV5-6 with TRBJ2-3; 10 nucleotides line up with TRBD2. V shed 5 bases and J 5 bases; nucleotides not matched to a gene: 5. Germline assignment: CDR1 SGHDT and CDR2 YYEEEE. CDR3 length: 14 residues. The CDR3 reads CASRLAGGQDTQYF. DNA of the CDR3: TGTGCCAGCAGATTAGCGGGAGGCCAAGATACGCAGTATTTT.

This chain links TRBV6-5 with TRBJ2-7; D might be TRBD2 (5 bases). Germline CDR1 is MNHEY and CDR2 is SVGAGI. V shed 6 bases and J shed 0 bases, with 12 bases lying between them. The CDR3 has 14 amino acids. DNA of the CDR3: TGTGCCAGCAGCCGAAGCGGAAACTCCTACGAGCAGTACTTC. It codes for CASSRSGNSYEQYF.

V gene TRBV6-1 combines with J gene TRBJ1-3; D might be TRBD1 (6 bases). This CDR3 is 15 amino acids long. Germline assignment: CDR1 MNHNS and CDR2 SASEGT. The V end was cut by 0 bases, the J end by 2 bases, with 8 bases between. This CDR3 is CASSEAQGPGNTIYF. The CDR3 DNA reads as TGTGCCAGCAGTGAAGCGCAGGGGCCTGGAAACACCATATATTTT.

The chain has TRBV5-6 and TRBJ1-5, with TRBD1 matching over 7 bases. J lost 7 bases, V lost 0 bases, and 7 bases had no gene match. Germline-derived CDR1 and CDR2 are SGHDT and YYEEEE. This CDR3 is built from 15 residues. CDR3 amino acids: CASSLAGQQRQPQHF. As DNA, the CDR3 is TGTGCCAGCAGCTTGGCGGGACAGCAGAGGCAGCCCCAGCATTTT.

This rearrangement joins TRBV7-2 to TRBJ2-5; D gene ambiguous. Germline values: CDR1 SGHTA, CDR2 FQGNSA. This CDR3 spans 15 amino acids. V was cut by 1 base and J by 5 bases, with 14 bases left in between. The CDR3 sequence: CASSLEGSLRETQYF. The CDR3 DNA sequence: TGTGCCAGCAGCTTAGAGGGCAGCCTTAGGGAGACCCAGTACTTC.

This chain links TRBV15 with TRBJ2-5; weak D call: TRBD1 (5 bases). From germline, CDR1 is LNHNV and CDR2 YYDKDF (reference sequence). The CDR3 length is 15 residues. Trimming took 1 base from V and 2 from J, leaving 11 bases between them. The CDR3: CATSRGRTNQETQYF. Here the CDR3 DNA reads TGTGCCACCAGCAGAGGCCGGACAAATCAAGAGACCCAGTACTTC.